The rows below give T cell receptor beta chains drawn from one sample of a study of radiotherapy plus CTLA-4 blockade in lung cancer. Method: immunoSEQ multiplex PCR; TCRdb's copy keeps in-frame clones and lacks some. The data contain under 25,000 clones, 73% of them singletons. The sample was peripheral blood, taken from a patient treated with radiotherapy plus ipilimumab. The receptors derive from a human donor with non-small cell lung cancer who had stable disease on radiotherapy plus ipilimumab. Both conserved end residues are part of each CDR3. The order of the fields is CDR3 DNA, CDR3 protein, J gene, clone size, V gene, D gene. A D gene is named only where the DNA matches it firmly. For some rows the clone size is stated as once, few or many, or as a class when expanded; others skip it.

DNA: TGTGCCAGCAGTTTAGGTACTAGCGGACCTTACAATGAGCAGTTCTTC
CDR3: CASSLGTSGPYNEQFF
J: TRBJ2-1
size: .
V: TRBV27
D: TRBD2

DNA: TGTGCCAGCAGCTTAGACCCTGGTCGAAACAATGAGCAGTTCTTC
CDR3: CASSLDPGRNNEQFF
J: TRBJ2-1
size: .
V: TRBV7-6
D: .

DNA: TGTGCCAGCAAGACTAGCGCCTCCTACGAGCAGTACTTC
CDR3: CASKTSASYEQYF
J: TRBJ2-7
size: .
V: TRBV2
D: TRBD2

DNA: TGTGCCAGCAGCCAGGACTATTACGAGCAGTACTTC
CDR3: CASSQDYYEQYF
J: TRBJ2-7
size: .
V: TRBV28
D: .

DNA: TGTGCCAGCAGCCCACGTAGGTCTGGAAACACCATATATTTT
CDR3: CASSPRRSGNTIYF
J: TRBJ1-3
size: few
V: TRBV11-2
D: .

DNA: TGTGCCAGCAGCTTGCTAGGCCAGGGAAACACCATATATTTT
CDR3: CASSLLGQGNTIYF
J: TRBJ1-3
size: .
V: TRBV11-2
D: .

DNA: TGCGCCAGCAGCTTGGGTACAGGGGGAAGCCACGAGCAGTACTTC
CDR3: CASSLGTGGSHEQYF
J: TRBJ2-7
size: .
V: TRBV5-1
D: TRBD1

DNA: TGTGCCAGCAGCGTAGGGACAGGGGCCGGAAACACCATATATTTT
CDR3: CASSVGTGAGNTIYF
J: TRBJ1-3
size: .
V: TRBV7-9
D: TRBD1

DNA: TGTGCCAGCAGCCCCCGTGGGGGAGGTGCAGATACGCAGTATTTT
CDR3: CASSPRGGGADTQYF
J: TRBJ2-3
size: once
V: TRBV11-2
D: .

DNA: TGTGCCAGCAGCAAACCACCTTGGGCAGGGGGATACGGCTACACCTTC
CDR3: CASSKPPWAGGYGYTF
J: TRBJ1-2
size: .
V: TRBV21-1
D: .

DNA: TGCGCCAGCAGCTTGGTGGCTAGCGGGAGTTCGGGCGGGGAGCTGTTTTTT
CDR3: CASSLVASGSSGGELFF
J: TRBJ2-2
size: .
V: TRBV5-1
D: TRBD2

DNA: TGTGCCAGCAGTTTCAAGAGGACCCAGTACTTC
CDR3: CASSFKRTQYF
J: TRBJ2-5
size: .
V: TRBV27
D: .

DNA: TGTGCCAGCAGGATGACAGGGCCTGGGGGCTACACCTTC
CDR3: CASRMTGPGGYTF
J: TRBJ1-2
size: .
V: TRBV2
D: TRBD1

DNA: TGTGCCAGCTCACCGCCCGGGCGCCAGCACGAGCAGTACTTC
CDR3: CASSPPGRQHEQYF
J: TRBJ2-7
size: .
V: TRBV18
D: .

DNA: TGTGCCAGCTCGCCACAGGGTGCTTTAAACAATGAGCAGTTCTTC
CDR3: CASSPQGALNNEQFF
J: TRBJ2-1
size: once
V: TRBV18
D: .

DNA: TGTGCCAGCAGCTTGTTGGGACAGGGAACCTACGAGCAGTACTTC
CDR3: CASSLLGQGTYEQYF
J: TRBJ2-7
size: .
V: TRBV5-8
D: TRBD1

DNA: TGTGCCAGCAGTTCCCTGGGGGTCAGGGAAGGTACTAATGAAAAACTGTTTTTT
CDR3: CASSSLGVREGTNEKLFF
J: TRBJ1-4
size: .
V: TRBV7-9
D: .

DNA: TGTGCCAGCAGTAGTAGCGGGGAAGAGACCCAGTACTTC
CDR3: CASSSSGEETQYF
J: TRBJ2-5
size: few
V: TRBV28
D: TRBD2

DNA: TGTGCCACCTCGCCGGGTCGACTCACCTACGAGCAGTACTTC
CDR3: CATSPGRLTYEQYF
J: TRBJ2-7
size: .
V: TRBV7-8
D: .

DNA: TGTGCCAGCAGGCAGGGACAGCAAGACCTCACAGATACGCAGTATTTT
CDR3: CASRQGQQDLTDTQYF
J: TRBJ2-3
size: .
V: TRBV2
D: TRBD1

DNA: TGTGCCAGTAACACGGACCCAGGGCCCCAGCATTTT
CDR3: CASNTDPGPQHF
J: TRBJ1-5
size: .
V: TRBV19
D: .

DNA: TGTGCCAGCAGCTTGTGGGGGCAGACCGAGCAGTTCTTC
CDR3: CASSLWGQTEQFF
J: TRBJ2-1
size: .
V: TRBV5-6
D: .

DNA: TGTGCCAGCGCTCCCGGGACGGGGAACACCGGGGAGCTGTTTTTT
CDR3: CASAPGTGNTGELFF
J: TRBJ2-2
size: few
V: TRBV7-2
D: .

DNA: TGTGCCTCATCCTATAGCGGGAGGGCCGGACACAATGAGCAGTTCTTC
CDR3: CASSYSGRAGHNEQFF
J: TRBJ2-1
size: .
V: TRBV30
D: TRBD2

DNA: TGCGCCAGCAGCAACGAGGGGAACACTGAAGCTTTCTTT
CDR3: CASSNEGNTEAFF
J: TRBJ1-1
size: .
V: TRBV4-1
D: .

DNA: TGTGCCAGCAGCCAGGACAGGGACTACGAGCAGTACTTC
CDR3: CASSQDRDYEQYF
J: TRBJ2-7
size: few
V: TRBV4-2
D: TRBD1

DNA: TGTGCCAGCAGCCAGGGGGTTTACACTGAAGCTTTCTTT
CDR3: CASSQGVYTEAFF
J: TRBJ1-1
size: once
V: TRBV5-6
D: TRBD1

DNA: TGTGCCAGCAGTCCTTCACAGGGGGCTCCAGTCGTCTACACCTTC
CDR3: CASSPSQGAPVVYTF
J: TRBJ1-2
size: few
V: TRBV6-1
D: TRBD1

DNA: TGTGCCAGCAGCTTATCGACCGGACTGGCTTTCTTT
CDR3: CASSLSTGLAFF
J: TRBJ1-1
size: .
V: TRBV5-6
D: .

DNA: TGTGCCAGCAGCTTGATCGGACTAGCGGGAGACACCGGGGAGCTGTTTTTT
CDR3: CASSLIGLAGDTGELFF
J: TRBJ2-2
size: .
V: TRBV5-8
D: TRBD2

DNA: TGTGCCAGCAGTTACTCGGGGGGGGGAGATACGCAGTATTTT
CDR3: CASSYSGGGDTQYF
J: TRBJ2-3
size: .
V: TRBV6-5
D: TRBD2

DNA: TGTGCCAGTAGTTCACTAATGGGGACAGGTAGCTACGAGCAGTACTTC
CDR3: CASSSLMGTGSYEQYF
J: TRBJ2-7
size: .
V: TRBV19
D: TRBD1

DNA: TGTGCCAGCAGCTACTACGCTATTGCGGGAGGCGGGAAGACCCAGTACTTC
CDR3: CASSYYAIAGGGKTQYF
J: TRBJ2-5
size: .
V: TRBV7-2
D: TRBD2

DNA: TGTGCCAGCAGCTTAGTAGGACTAGCGGGAGGGGGGTACGAGCAGTACTTC
CDR3: CASSLVGLAGGGYEQYF
J: TRBJ2-7
size: few
V: TRBV7-2
D: TRBD2

DNA: TGTGCCAGCAGCCCCTCAGGGAATCAGCCCCAGCATTTT
CDR3: CASSPSGNQPQHF
J: TRBJ1-5
size: .
V: TRBV6-5
D: .

DNA: TGTGCCAGCAGTGAAGCCCCTGTAGCGCGCACTGAAGCTTTCTTT
CDR3: CASSEAPVARTEAFF
J: TRBJ1-1
size: .
V: TRBV6-1
D: .

DNA: TGTGCCAGCAGCTTAGGACGCACAGATACGCAGTATTTT
CDR3: CASSLGRTDTQYF
J: TRBJ2-3
size: .
V: TRBV11-3
D: .

DNA: TGTGCCAGCAGCTTTGGGGGGACTGAAAATGAAAAACTGTTTTTT
CDR3: CASSFGGTENEKLFF
J: TRBJ1-4
size: .
V: TRBV7-9
D: .

DNA: TGTGCCAGCAGCCAGACAGGGGAGCCCCAAGAGACCCAGTACTTC
CDR3: CASSQTGEPQETQYF
J: TRBJ2-5
size: few
V: TRBV7-3
D: TRBD1

DNA: TGTGCCAGTAGTTACAGAACCGGTAATGAAAAACTGTTTTTT
CDR3: CASSYRTGNEKLFF
J: TRBJ1-4
size: few
V: TRBV19
D: .

DNA: TGTGCCAGCAGCTTAGCTTACAATCAGCCCCAGCATTTT
CDR3: CASSLAYNQPQHF
J: TRBJ1-5
size: .
V: TRBV7-2
D: .

DNA: TGTGCCAGCAGGATAGGTCAGGGGCGTATTCAGCCCCAGCATTTT
CDR3: CASRIGQGRIQPQHF
J: TRBJ1-5
size: .
V: TRBV6-1
D: .

DNA: TGCGCCAGCAGCCAAGATACTGGGTATGGCTACACCTTC
CDR3: CASSQDTGYGYTF
J: TRBJ1-2
size: few
V: TRBV4-1
D: .

DNA: TGTGCCAGCAGCGAGGCTTTAAGGGGGCGCGGTGGCTACACCTTC
CDR3: CASSEALRGRGGYTF
J: TRBJ1-2
size: .
V: TRBV9
D: TRBD1